This record concerns one T cell receptor beta chain sequence. Its specificity is not known. The sample comes from a study of graft-versus-host responses after intestinal transplantation. CDR3 length: 12 residues. The V gene's germline CDR1 is SNHLY and CDR2 FYNNEI. V lost 7 bases and J lost 5, with 11 bases in between. Some clones are missing from TCRdb's copy, which holds only in-frame ones; the method was immunoSEQ multiplex PCR. The sample includes almost 40,000 clones, 90% to 95% of them seen just once. The receptor comes from a human donor who was the organ donor for an intestinal transplant. The rearrangement links TRBV2 to TRBJ1-1; weak D call: TRBD1 (5 bases). The sample in question was unstimulated CD8+ T cells sorted from spleen or lymph node cells, obtained before transplant. CDR3 nucleotides: TGTGCCAGCATGACGGGGGGTACTGAAGCTTTCTTT. The encoded protein is CASMTGGTEAFF.